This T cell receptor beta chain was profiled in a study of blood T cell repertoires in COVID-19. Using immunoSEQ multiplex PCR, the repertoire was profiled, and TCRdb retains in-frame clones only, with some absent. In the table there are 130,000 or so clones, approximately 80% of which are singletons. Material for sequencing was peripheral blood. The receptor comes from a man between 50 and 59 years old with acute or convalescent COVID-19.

The CDR3 here is CASSPGTGRKAFF. The CDR3, as DNA: TGTGCCAGCAGCCCGGGGACAGGAAGGAAAGCTTTCTTT. The chain links TRBV9 to TRBJ1-1; the match to TRBD1 covers 8 bases. CDR1 is SGDLS and CDR2 is YYNGEE in the germline V gene. The CDR3 runs to 13 residues. The ends lost 4 bases at V and 9 bases at J; junction bases unmatched: 8. The complete variable domain, with remaining parts taken from reference TRBV9 and TRBJ1-1, reads DSGVTQTPKHLITATGQRVTLRCSPRSGDLSVYWYQQSLDQGLQFLIQYYNGEERAKGNILERFSAQQFPDLHSELNLSSLELGDSALYFCASSPGTGRKAFFGQGTRLTVV.